A single sample is the source of the 21 T cell receptor beta chains below, sequenced in a study of blood T cell repertoires in COVID-19. Libraries were prepared by immunoSEQ multiplex PCR; TCRdb keeps only in-frame clonotypes and omits some of them. The sample gives about 350,000 clones, roughly 90% of which show up once; under 5% is in the top ten. Sample: peripheral blood. The receptors were sampled from a woman in her fifties or sixties with COVID-19, enrolled during active disease.

The chain joins TRBV5-1 to TRBJ1-4, with D perhaps TRBD1 (6 bases). Deletions cut 0 bases from V and 5 bases from J, with 14 bases between. Germline lookup yields CDR1 SGHRS and CDR2 YFSETQ. The length of the CDR3 is 16 residues. CDR3 nucleotide sequence: TGCGCCAGCAGCTTGGGGACGGTACAGGGAAATGAAAAACTGTTTTTT. Translated: CASSLGTVQGNEKLFF.

The rearrangement joins TRBV7-2 to TRBJ1-5; possibly TRBD1 for D (5 bases). CDR1 and CDR2 from the germline V gene are SGHTA and FQGNSA. The CDR3 consists of 16 residues. V lost 2 bases, J lost 1 base, and 12 bases lay in between. As DNA, the CDR3 is TGTGCCAGCAGCTTACACCAGGGCGGAAGCAATCAGCCCCAGCATTTT. Protein product: CASSLHQGGSNQPQHF.

The V call is TRBV25-1, the J call TRBJ2-7; a weak D match, TRBD1 (6 bases). Germline CDR1 is MGHDK and CDR2 is SYGVNS. V was trimmed by 5 bases and J by 9 bases, leaving 8 bases between them. CDR3 length: 10 amino acids. CDR3 amino acids: CASSMDRQYF. CDR3 coding DNA: TGTGCCAGCAGTATGGACAGGCAGTACTTC.

The rearrangement links TRBV11-3 to TRBJ2-1; maybe TRBD2 (6 bases). V was clipped by 5 bases and J by 7 bases, with 21 bases between them. Germline CDR1 and CDR2: SGHNT and YENEEA. This CDR3 has 16 residues. The CDR3 nucleotides read TGTGCCAGCAGCCCGGCCGGAGGGCGGCTAAATAATGAGCAGTTCTTC. This gives the protein CASSPAGGRLNNEQFF.

This chain uses TRBV19 with TRBJ1-5; the D is unclear. This CDR3 is 14 amino acids long. Germline CDR1 and CDR2: LNHDA and SQIVND (reference sequence). Trimming took off 3 bases at V and 7 bases at J, with 13 bases between the two ends. The CDR3 reads CASSIKGAGQPQHF. The DNA of the CDR3 is TGTGCCAGTAGTATTAAGGGCGCGGGGCAGCCCCAGCATTTT.

The rearrangement uses TRBV5-1 and TRBJ2-3; D remains ambiguous. V was shortened by 1 base and J by 0 bases, with 9 bases between the two germline ends. Germline loops: CDR1 SGHRS, CDR2 YFSETQ. The CDR3 is 15 residues long. The DNA for the CDR3 is TGCGCCAGCAGCTTGTTGGCAGGTAGCACAGATACGCAGTATTTT. This translates into CASSLLAGSTDTQYF.

The chain carries TRBV6-5 and TRBJ1-4; 12 nucleotides agree with TRBD1. J lost 8 bases, V lost 5 bases, and 6 bases had no gene match. CDR1 is MNHEY, CDR2 SVGAGI, per germline. The CDR3 has 15 amino acids. The CDR3 spells CASSMGQGAGEKLFF. The CDR3 DNA follows: TGTGCCAGCAGTATGGGACAGGGGGCAGGAGAAAAACTGTTTTTT.

The chain couples TRBV2 to TRBJ2-1; TRBD2 might be the D (6 bases). Per the germline V gene, CDR1 is SNHLY and CDR2 is FYNNEI. The CDR3 has 15 residues. Trimming took off 0 bases at V and 7 bases at J, with 13 bases between the two ends. The DNA for the CDR3 is TGTGCCAGCAGTGAAGCCAGAATAGCGGTGAATGAGCAGTTCTTC. It is translated as CASSEARIAVNEQFF.

The V and J genes are TRBV5-1 and TRBJ1-1, with 8 bases aligning to TRBD1. Per the germline V gene, CDR1 is SGHRS and CDR2 is YFSETQ. The trim removed 4 bases at V and 5 bases at J, leaving 10 bases unmatched. This CDR3 contains 15 residues. The chain's CDR3 is CASSHGTGRNTEAFF. The CDR3 bases are TGCGCCAGCAGCCATGGGACAGGAAGAAATACTGAAGCTTTCTTT. Full variable domain (missing parts from reference TRBV5-1 and TRBJ1-1): KAGVTQTPRYLIKTRGQQVTLSCSPISGHRSVSWYQQTPGQGLQFLFEYFSETQRNKGNFPGRFSGRQFSNSRSEMNVSTLELGDSALYLCASSHGTGRNTEAFFGQGTRLTVV.

The J gene is TRBJ1-1, the V gene TRBV6-5; D is ambiguous. CDR3 length equals 11 residues. The germline V gene has CDR1 MNHEY and CDR2 SVGAGI. The V gene lost 6 bases and the J gene lost 7 bases, with 9 bases spanning the gap. The CDR3 sequence: CASRREVEAFF. The CDR3 DNA reads TGTGCCAGCAGGAGGGAAGTTGAAGCTTTCTTT.

The chain recombines TRBV30 with TRBJ2-1; 10 bases map to TRBD2. V lost 0 bases, J lost 8 bases, and 4 bases stayed unmatched. The CDR3 totals 14 residues. Per the germline V gene, CDR1 is GTSNPN and CDR2 is SVGIG (reference sequence). DNA of the CDR3: TGTGCCTGGAGTGTAAGCGGGGGGGCCCATGAGCAGTTCTTC. Translating it yields CAWSVSGGAHEQFF.

The chain recombines TRBV4-1 with TRBJ1-1, with D unclear. V was pared by 3 bases and J by 8 bases, with 13 bases between. Looked up from germline, CDR1 is MGHRA and CDR2 is YSYEKL. The CDR3 contains 13 residues. CDR3 sequence (DNA): TGCGCCAGCAGCCAGTCTGCCGAAACAGAAGCTTTCTTT. Translated, it gives CASSQSAETEAFF.

The rearrangement links TRBV19 to TRBJ2-7; TRBD2 matches 8 bases. Germline V gene data show CDR1 as LNHDA and CDR2 as SQIVND (reference sequence). CDR3 length: 15 residues. Trimming took 8 bases from V and 2 from J; bases not matched to a gene: 11. This chain's CDR3 is CASRGKRGGPYEQYF. Written as DNA, the CDR3 is TGTGCCAGTCGGGGTAAACGGGGGGGCCCCTACGAGCAGTACTTC. Full variable domain (rest looked up from reference TRBV19 and TRBJ2-7): DGGITQSPKYLFRKEGQNVTLSCEQNLNHDAMYWYRQDPGQGLRLIYYSQIVNDFQKGDIAEGYSVSREKKESFPLTVTSAQKNPTAFYLCASRGKRGGPYEQYFGPGTRLTVT.

The chain recombines TRBV2 with TRBJ2-3; possible D gene TRBD2, 6 bases. The ends were cut back, 10 bases at V and 4 bases at J, with 18 bases in the middle. The CDR3 has 14 amino acids. The germline V gene has CDR1 SNHLY and CDR2 FYNNEI. CDR3 nucleotide sequence: TGTGCCACCGGGAGTGAGGGGAGGCCAGATACGCAGTATTTT. This sequence encodes CATGSEGRPDTQYF.

V usage is TRBV4-1 and J usage is TRBJ2-1; D possibly corresponds to TRBD1 (6 bases). Trimming shortened V by 4 bases and J by 0 bases, and 25 bases separated the two germline ends. Germline values: CDR1 MGHRA, CDR2 YSYEKL. The CDR3 runs 20 residues. The CDR3 reads CASSRLAGQRAGGSYNEQFF. DNA of the CDR3: TGCGCCAGCAGCCGCCTCGCCGGACAGAGGGCCGGAGGCTCCTACAATGAGCAGTTCTTC.

This chain connects TRBV5-4 to TRBJ2-5, with D tentatively TRBD1 (7 bases). The CDR3 is 13 amino acids. V lost 2 bases and J 5 bases, leaving 10 bases between the germline ends. Germline V lookup: CDR1 SGHNT, CDR2 YYREEE (reference sequence). The chain's CDR3 is CASSFPGGETQYF. The DNA of the CDR3 is TGTGCCAGCAGCTTCCCAGGGGGGGAGACCCAGTACTTC.

In the case of this clone: One end of the junction varies from germline; a read error may be responsible. The V and J genes are TRBV6-5 and TRBJ2-2, with 7 bases fitting TRBD2. CDR3 length equals 14 residues. Germline CDR1 reads MNHEY; CDR2 reads SVGAGI. CDR3 region: CAGSQTSLGGELFF. CDR3 nucleotides: TGTGCCGGCAGTCAGACTAGCCTAGGCGGGGAGCTGTTTTTT.

This chain joins TRBV6-6 and TRBJ2-3; a weak D match, TRBD1 (5 bases). This CDR3 has 12 residues. V shed 11 bases and J shed 4 bases, with 13 bases lying between them. CDR1 is MNHNY and CDR2 is SVGAGI in the germline V gene (reference sequence). CDR3: CASCLGPDTQYF. For the CDR3, the DNA is TGTGCCTCCTGTCTGGGGCCAGATACGCAGTATTTT.

In its sample, this clone was seen once. The chain links TRBV2 to TRBJ2-3, with 9 bases that match TRBD2. V was clipped by 7 bases and J by 6 bases; unmatched bases: 8. CDR3 length equals 14 residues. CDR1 and CDR2 from the germline V gene are SNHLY and FYNNEI. CDR3 residues: CASKPSGEKDTQYF. In DNA, the CDR3 is TGTGCCAGCAAACCTAGCGGGGAAAAGGATACGCAGTATTTT.

The chain is built from TRBV28 and TRBJ1-3, with 7 bases lining up with TRBD1. With 5 bases clipped from V and 2 bases from J, the junction kept 3 bases outside the gene matches. Germline V CDR1 and CDR2: MDHEN, SYDVKM. The CDR3 length is 14 residues. The CDR3 DNA follows: TGTGCCAGCAGTCCGACAGGGACTGGAAACACCATATATTTT. Translated, it gives CASSPTGTGNTIYF.

The chain has TRBV5-4 and TRBJ2-1; 11 bases are shared with TRBD2. The CDR3 length is 18 residues. The germline V gene encodes CDR1 SGHNT and CDR2 YYREEE (reference sequence). V shed 6 bases and J 5 bases; nucleotides not matched to a gene: 16. CDR3 nucleotides: TGTGCCAGCATTAGAACGCTAGCGGGGGGCCTAAACCACAATGAGCAGTTCTTC. Translated, it gives CASIRTLAGGLNHNEQFF. The variable domain in full, with the rest retrieved from reference TRBV5-4 and TRBJ2-1, is ETGVTQSPTHLIKTRGQQVTLRCSSQSGHNTVSWYQQALGQGPQFIFQYYREEENGRGNFPPRFSGLQFPNYSSELNVNALELDDSALYLCASIRTLAGGLNHNEQFFGPGTRLTVL.